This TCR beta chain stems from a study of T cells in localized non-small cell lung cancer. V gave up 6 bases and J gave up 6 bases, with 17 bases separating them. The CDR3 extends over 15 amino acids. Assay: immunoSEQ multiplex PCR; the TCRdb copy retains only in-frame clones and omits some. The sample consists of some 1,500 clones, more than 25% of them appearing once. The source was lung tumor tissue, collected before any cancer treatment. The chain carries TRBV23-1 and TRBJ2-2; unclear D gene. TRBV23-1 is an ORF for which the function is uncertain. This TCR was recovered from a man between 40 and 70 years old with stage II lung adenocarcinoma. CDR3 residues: CASSQDHRGAGELFF. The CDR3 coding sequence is TGCGCCAGCAGCCAAGACCACCGTGGGGCCGGGGAGCTGTTTTTT.